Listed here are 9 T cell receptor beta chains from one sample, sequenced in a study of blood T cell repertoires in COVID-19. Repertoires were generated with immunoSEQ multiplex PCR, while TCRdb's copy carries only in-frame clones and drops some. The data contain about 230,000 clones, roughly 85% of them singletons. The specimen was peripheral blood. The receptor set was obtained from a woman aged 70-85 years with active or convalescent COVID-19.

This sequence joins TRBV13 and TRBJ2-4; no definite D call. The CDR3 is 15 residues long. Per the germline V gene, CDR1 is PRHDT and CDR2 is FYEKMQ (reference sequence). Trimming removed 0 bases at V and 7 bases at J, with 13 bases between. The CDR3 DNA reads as TGTGCCAGCAGCTTAGGCCGACATGCCCTGAACATTCAGTACTTC. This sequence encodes CASSLGRHALNIQYF.

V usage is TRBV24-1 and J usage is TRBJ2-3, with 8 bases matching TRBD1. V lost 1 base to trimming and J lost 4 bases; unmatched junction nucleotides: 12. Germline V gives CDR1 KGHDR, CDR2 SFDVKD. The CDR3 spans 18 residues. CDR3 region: CATSDLGSSGGAADTQYF. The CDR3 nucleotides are TGTGCCACCAGTGATTTAGGTTCGTCAGGGGGCGCGGCAGATACGCAGTATTTT.

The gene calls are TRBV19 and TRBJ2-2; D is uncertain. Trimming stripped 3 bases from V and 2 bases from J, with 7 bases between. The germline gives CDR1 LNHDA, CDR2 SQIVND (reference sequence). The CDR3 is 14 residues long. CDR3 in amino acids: CASSINSNTGELFF. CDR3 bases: TGTGCCAGTAGTATTAACAGTAACACCGGGGAGCTGTTTTTT.

CDR3 sequence reads: CASSFYRDNSPLHF. The CDR3 DNA sequence: TGCGCCAGCAGCTTCTACAGGGATAATTCACCCCTCCACTTT. V usage is TRBV5-1 and J usage is TRBJ1-6; possibly TRBD1 for D (6 bases). V shed 2 bases and J shed 5 bases, with 8 bases lying between them. This CDR3 comprises 14 residues. Germline V gene lookup returns CDR1 SGHRS and CDR2 YFSETQ.

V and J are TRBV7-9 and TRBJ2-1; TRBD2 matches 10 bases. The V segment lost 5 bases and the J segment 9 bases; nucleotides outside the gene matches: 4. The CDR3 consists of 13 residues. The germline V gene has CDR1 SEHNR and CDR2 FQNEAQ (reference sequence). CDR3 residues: CASSRSSGGEQFF. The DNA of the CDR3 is TGTGCCAGCAGCAGATCTAGCGGGGGTGAGCAGTTCTTC.

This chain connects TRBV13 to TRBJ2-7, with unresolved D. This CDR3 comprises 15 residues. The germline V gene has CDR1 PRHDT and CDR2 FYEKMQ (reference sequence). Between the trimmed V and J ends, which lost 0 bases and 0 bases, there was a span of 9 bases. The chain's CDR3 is CASSLGRLNSYEQYF. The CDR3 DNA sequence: TGTGCCAGCAGCTTAGGCCGACTCAACTCCTACGAGCAGTACTTC.

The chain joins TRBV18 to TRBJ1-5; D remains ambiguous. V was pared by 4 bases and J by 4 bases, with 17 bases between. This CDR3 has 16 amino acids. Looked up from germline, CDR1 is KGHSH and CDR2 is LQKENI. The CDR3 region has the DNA TGTGCCAGCTCACGATCGGGATCAACAAGGAATCAGCCCCAGCATTTT. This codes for CASSRSGSTRNQPQHF.

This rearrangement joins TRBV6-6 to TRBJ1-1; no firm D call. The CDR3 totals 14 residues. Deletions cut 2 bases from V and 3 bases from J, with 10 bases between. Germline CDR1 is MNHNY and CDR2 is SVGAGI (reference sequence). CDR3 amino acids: CASSYAEGDTEAFF. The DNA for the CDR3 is TGTGCCAGCAGTTACGCTGAGGGAGACACTGAAGCTTTCTTT.

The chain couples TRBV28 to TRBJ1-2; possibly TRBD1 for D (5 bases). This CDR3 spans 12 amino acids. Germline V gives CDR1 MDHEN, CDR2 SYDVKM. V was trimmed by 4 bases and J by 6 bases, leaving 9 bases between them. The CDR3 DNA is TGTGCCAGCAGTTCAGGGAAGGATGGCTACACCTTC. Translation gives CASSSGKDGYTF.